The 25 T cell receptor beta chains below come from one sample, sequenced in a study of T cell responses to AZD1222 COVID-19 vaccine. The method was immunoSEQ multiplex PCR; TCRdb's version includes in-frame clones alone and lacks a portion of them. The sample has 150,000 to 200,000 clones; about 90% are singletons. The material was peripheral blood, obtained 28 days after the second AZD1222 dose. The receptors here all came from an adult who received the AZD1222 COVID-19 vaccine.

This chain connects TRBV7-9 to TRBJ1-2, with D perhaps TRBD1 (6 bases). The V end lost 1 base, the J end lost 4 bases, and 22 bases lay between the germline ends. Germline V gene sequence: CDR1 SEHNR, CDR2 FQNEAQ (reference sequence). The CDR3 loop spans 18 amino acids. The chain's CDR3 is CASSLVVGASVSGYGYTF. The CDR3 DNA reads TGTGCCAGCAGCTTAGTTGTGGGGGCATCGGTTAGTGGCTATGGCTACACCTTC. Supplemented by reference TRBV7-9 and TRBJ1-2, the full variable domain reads DTGVSQNPRHKITKRGQNVTFRCDPISEHNRLYWYRQTLGQGPEFLTYFQNEAQLEKSRLLSDRFSAERPKGSFSTLEIQRTEQGDSAMYLCASSLVVGASVSGYGYTFGSGTRLTVV.

The gene calls are TRBV5-6 and TRBJ2-3, with 9 bases identical to TRBD1. This CDR3 contains 15 residues. Germline V CDR1 and CDR2: SGHDT, YYEEEE. With V trimmed by 1 base and J by 0 bases, 0 bases remained unmatched. The CDR3 nucleotides read TGTGCCAGCAGCTTGACAGGGGGCAGCACAGATACGCAGTATTTT. It translates to CASSLTGGSTDTQYF.

The chain joins TRBV25-1 to TRBJ2-1, with 7 bases identical to TRBD2. V lost 7 bases and J lost 4; bases outside the gene matches: 13. From germline, CDR1 is MGHDK and CDR2 SYGVNS. The CDR3 is 16 amino acids. Written as DNA, the CDR3 is TGTGCCAGCAATGATATCGGGGGAGGGGAGTACAATGAGCAGTTCTTC. This translates into CASNDIGGGEYNEQFF.

The rearrangement links TRBV7-9 to TRBJ1-1; TRBD1 might be the D (6 bases). The CDR3 loop spans 14 amino acids. Germline assignment: CDR1 SEHNR and CDR2 FQNEAQ (reference sequence). The V gene lost 5 bases and the J gene lost 10 bases, with 20 bases spanning the gap. Written as DNA, the CDR3 is TGTGCCAGCAGCCCCGACAGGTTTCCCCTCCGAGCTTTCTTT. It codes for CASSPDRFPLRAFF.

The rearrangement uses TRBV3-1 (or the pseudogene TRBV3-2) and TRBJ1-5; TRBD1 aligns across 7 bases. The trim removed 1 base at V and 5 bases at J, leaving 2 bases unmatched. Looked up from germline, CDR1 is LGHDT and CDR2 is YNNKEL (reference sequence). The CDR3 runs to 14 residues. CDR3 nucleotides: TGTGCCAGCAGCCAAGGGCAGGGGGATCAGCCCCAGCATTTT. As protein: CASSQGQGDQPQHF.

The chain uses TRBV11-1 and TRBJ2-1; D is unresolved. The germline V and J ends were trimmed by 3 bases and 3 bases, with 3 bases remaining between them. This CDR3 spans 12 amino acids. Germline lookup yields CDR1 SGHAT and CDR2 FQDESV (reference sequence). The CDR3 coding sequence is TGTGCCAGCAGCTTTGACTACAATGAGCAGTTCTTC. Amino acid sequence: CASSFDYNEQFF.

This clone was seen more than once but under ten times. This sequence joins TRBV19 and TRBJ1-2; D is perhaps TRBD1 (6 bases). The CDR3 extends over 13 amino acids. Germline CDR1 LNHDA, CDR2 SQIVND (reference sequence). Between the trimmed V and J ends, which lost 5 bases and 5 bases, there was a span of 12 bases. In nucleotides, the CDR3 is TGTGCCAGTAGTGAGACAGGTTTTTATGGCTACACCTTC. This gives the protein CASSETGFYGYTF.

J is TRBJ2-7 and V is TRBV7-3; the D gene could be TRBD1 or TRBD2 (5 bases each). Trimming took 1 base from V and 6 from J, leaving 22 bases between them. The CDR3 has 17 residues. The germline V gene has CDR1 SGHTA and CDR2 FQGTGA. CDR3 DNA: TGTGCCAGCAGCTTAAGTGGGACCGGGACCGGGGCTTCCGAGCAGTACTTC. The encoded protein is CASSLSGTGTGASEQYF.

This clone was observed once. This chain's CDR3 is CASSLVGGGRSTDTQYF. CDR3 DNA sequence: TGTGCCAGCAGCTTAGTAGGTGGGGGGAGGTCCACAGATACGCAGTATTTT. This rearrangement joins TRBV7-2 to TRBJ2-3; possibly TRBD2 for D (6 bases). CDR1 is SGHTA, CDR2 FQGNSA, per germline. The CDR3 sequence is 17 residues long. V was shortened by 1 base and J by 2 bases, with 16 bases between the two germline ends.

The rearrangement uses TRBV6-6 and TRBJ2-7; no firm D call. V was clipped by 2 bases and J by 3 bases, with 8 bases between them. Germline V lookup: CDR1 MNHNY, CDR2 SVGAGI (reference sequence). The CDR3 is 13 residues long. The CDR3 coding sequence is TGTGCCAGCAGTTACCGCAGACTCTACGAGCAGTACTTC. Translated: CASSYRRLYEQYF.

The chain couples TRBV6-5 to TRBJ1-1; possible D gene TRBD1, 6 bases. Germline CDR1 MNHEY, CDR2 SVGAGI. Trimming cost V 0 bases and J 6 bases, with 17 bases left between them. The CDR3 is 16 amino acids. As DNA, the CDR3 is TGTGCCAGCAGTTACTCCCTGCCTCATGGGGGCGCTGAAGCTTTCTTT. Its protein product is CASSYSLPHGGAEAFF.

The CDR3 DNA sequence: TGTGCCTGGAGAAGGGGAATGAACACTGAAGCTTTCTTT. Its translation is CAWRRGMNTEAFF. V gene TRBV30 combines with J gene TRBJ1-1; D is perhaps TRBD1 (5 bases). The CDR3 contains 13 residues. V was trimmed by 3 bases and J by 0 bases, leaving 8 bases between them. CDR1 is GTSNPN, CDR2 SVGIG, per germline (reference sequence).

The V call is TRBV6-2 or TRBV6-3, the J call TRBJ2-1, with 10 bases matching TRBD1. J was trimmed by 8 bases and V by 4 bases; bases with no gene match: 8. The CDR3 totals 15 residues. CDR1 and CDR2 from the germline V gene are MNHEY and SVGEGT. The CDR3 bases are TGTGCCAGCAGTTCCTTGGGGGACAGGGGCCATGAGCAGTTCTTC. It encodes CASSSLGDRGHEQFF.

The chain carries TRBV2 and TRBJ2-3; 11 nucleotides line up with TRBD2. The V and J ends lost 4 bases and 0 bases, in that order; junction bases with no gene match: 6. The CDR3 runs to 17 residues. Germline V CDR1 and CDR2: SNHLY, FYNNEI. CDR3 nucleotide sequence: TGTGCCAGCAGTGCCTTCACTAGCGGGGGTAGCACAGATACGCAGTATTTT. This translates into CASSAFTSGGSTDTQYF.

The chain employs TRBV25-1 and TRBJ2-1; no definite D call. The CDR3 sequence is 15 residues long. V was shortened by 2 bases and J by 3 bases, with 11 bases between the two germline ends. The germline gives CDR1 MGHDK, CDR2 SYGVNS. In nucleotides, the CDR3 is TGTGCCAGCAGTGAAAGAGGCTGGGGCTACAATGAGCAGTTCTTC. Its protein is CASSERGWGYNEQFF.

Notes on this clone: Other DNA sequences in the same sample also yield this CDR3. The rearrangement links TRBV6-5 to TRBJ1-3, with D hard to call. The CDR3 sequence is 13 residues long. The germline V and J ends were trimmed by 8 bases and 0 bases, with 8 bases remaining between them. CDR1 MNHEY and CDR2 SVGAGI come from the germline V gene. For the CDR3, the DNA is TGTGCCAGCTCCAGGAGCTCTGGAAACACCATATATTTT. Translated, it gives CASSRSSGNTIYF.

The chain carries TRBV30 and TRBJ1-5, with TRBD1 matching over 11 bases. V dropped 0 bases and J dropped 7; count of bases not matched to a gene: 5. Germline V gene sequence: CDR1 GTSNPN, CDR2 SVGIG (reference sequence). The CDR3 is 15 amino acids. Here the CDR3 DNA reads TGTGCCTGGAGTGTAGGGACAGGGGGAGAGCAGCCCCAGCATTTT. Residues: CAWSVGTGGEQPQHF.

The J gene is TRBJ1-2, the V gene TRBV30; TRBD1 agrees at 7 bases. V was clipped by 3 bases and J by 0 bases; unmatched bases: 16. This CDR3 comprises 18 residues. Germline CDR1 reads GTSNPN; CDR2 reads SVGIG (reference sequence). The chain's CDR3 is CAWSGVRGRVSANYGYTF. The CDR3 DNA reads as TGTGCCTGGAGCGGTGTTAGGGGGCGGGTTTCGGCTAACTATGGCTACACCTTC.

The J gene is TRBJ2-1, the V gene TRBV29-1; 7 nucleotides agree with TRBD2. Germline V gene data show CDR1 as SQVTM and CDR2 as ANQGSEA. The length of the CDR3 is 15 residues. J was trimmed by 0 bases and V by 4 bases; bases with no gene match: 6. The CDR3 loop reads CSVVTGGSSYNEQFF. CDR3 nucleotide sequence: TGCAGCGTTGTTACGGGGGGAAGCTCCTACAATGAGCAGTTCTTC.

A single count supports this clone. V usage is TRBV6-6 and J usage is TRBJ1-2; 8 bases agree with TRBD1. Trimming removed 5 bases from V and 6 bases from J; junction bases left unmatched: 5. Germline CDR1 and CDR2: MNHNY and SVGAGI (reference sequence). The CDR3 length is 13 residues. Here the CDR3 DNA reads TGTGCCAGCAGTGAGGACAGGGCAGATGGCTACACCTTC. It yields the protein CASSEDRADGYTF.

The V gene is TRBV5-1, the J gene TRBJ1-1, with D possibly matching TRBD1 (5 bases). V was clipped by 0 bases and J by 2 bases, with 11 bases between them. CDR1 and CDR2 (germline): SGHRS, YFSETQ. The CDR3 runs to 15 residues. The CDR3 DNA sequence: TGCGCCAGCAGCTTGGTTCCGGGGGTAAACACTGAAGCTTTCTTT. It yields the protein CASSLVPGVNTEAFF.

Concerning this clone: A junction boundary mismatches the germline segment, possibly from a read error. The chain uses TRBV28 and TRBJ2-7, with D possibly matching TRBD2 (5 bases). Germline CDR1 MDHEN, CDR2 SYDVKM. This CDR3 spans 12 amino acids. The CDR3: CASSLGTGILSF. The DNA for the CDR3 is TGTGCCAGCAGTTTGGGCACCGGGATTTTGAGCTTC.

J is TRBJ1-5 and V is TRBV19; unclear D gene. CDR1 and CDR2 from the germline V gene are LNHDA and SQIVND (reference sequence). The CDR3 consists of 14 residues. Trimming stripped 9 bases from V and 2 bases from J, with 14 bases between. CDR3 in DNA: TGTGCCAGCCACCTCTGGGGTGGCAATCAGCCCCAGCATTTT. It specifies CASHLWGGNQPQHF.

The rearrangement links TRBV3-1 (or the pseudogene TRBV3-2) to TRBJ1-4; 7 nucleotides align to TRBD1. J lost 1 base, V lost 1 base, and 3 bases had no gene match. Germline V gene sequence: CDR1 LGHDT, CDR2 YNNKEL (reference sequence). This CDR3 comprises 16 residues. The CDR3 coding sequence is TGTGCCAGCAGCCAAGTTACAGGGGAAACTAATGAAAAACTGTTTTTT. Amino acid sequence: CASSQVTGETNEKLFF.

The chain combines TRBV5-4 with TRBJ1-4, with D tentatively TRBD1 (5 bases). CDR1 is SGHNT and CDR2 is YYREEE in the germline V gene (reference sequence). The CDR3 is made up of 15 amino acids. V dropped 0 bases and J dropped 8 bases, with 14 bases sitting between them. DNA of the CDR3: TGTGCCAGCAGCTTGGAACCAGCCCAGGGAGAAAAACTGTTTTTT. Translating it yields CASSLEPAQGEKLFF.